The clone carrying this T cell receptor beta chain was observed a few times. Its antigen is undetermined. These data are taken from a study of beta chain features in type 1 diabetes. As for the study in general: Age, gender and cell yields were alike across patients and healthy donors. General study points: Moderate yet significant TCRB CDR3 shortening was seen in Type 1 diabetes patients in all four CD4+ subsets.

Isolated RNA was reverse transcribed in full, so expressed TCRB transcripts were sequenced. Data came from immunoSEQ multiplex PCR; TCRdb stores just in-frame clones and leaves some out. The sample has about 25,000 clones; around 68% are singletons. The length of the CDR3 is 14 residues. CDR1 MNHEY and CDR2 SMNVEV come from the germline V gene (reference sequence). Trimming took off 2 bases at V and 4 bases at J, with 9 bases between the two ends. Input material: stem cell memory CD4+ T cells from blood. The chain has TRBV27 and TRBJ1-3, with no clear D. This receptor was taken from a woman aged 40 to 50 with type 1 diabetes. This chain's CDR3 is CASSLRGWGNTIYF. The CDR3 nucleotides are TGTGCCAGCAGTTTACGGGGTTGGGGAAACACCATATATTTT.